Below, one T cell receptor (beta chain) is given with its context. Its antigen remains undetermined. No clone much larger than this one lies a single base away; base qualities are absent. The data are from a study of T cell changes during pregnancy in multiple sclerosis (dated by TCRdb to the late 2010s). Concerning the study at large: In women with multiple sclerosis, the researchers looked at how the T cell repertoire shifted as pregnancy progressed.

The CDR1 and CDR2 encoded by the germline V gene are SGHDT and YYEEEE. A distance of 17 bases separates the germline ends of V and J, which lose 4 bases and 4 bases respectively. The CDR3 contains 15 residues, cysteine and phenylalanine counted. Kept here is only the CDR3 DNA, which spans 45 bases and is read in frame from base 1. The receptor library was made with the immunoSEQ multiplex PCR assay. The table comes from immuneACCESS by way of TCRdb, which keeps in-frame sequences with V and J called. Part of the clones is missing from these tables; in studies checked, under half for an unresolved V gene and the rest for unknown reasons. For this sample there are about 73,000 clones; around 92% appear just once. Together, the top ten hold 2.5% to 3% of the sample.

The sequence was obtained from a female donor in good health, enrolled as a control in a pregnancy study. The sample consisted of peripheral blood, taken in the third trimester of pregnancy. The chain is made from TRBV5-6 and TRBJ1-2; matching of 6 bases hints at TRBD1 as the D gene. CDR3 region: CASSETLQGTYGYTF. The bases read TGTGCCAGCAGCGAGACCTTACAGGGTACCTATGGCTACACCTTC.